The entry below gives a single TCR beta chain sequence along with its context. Which antigen it targets is not known. No much larger clone is present one base from it, and per-base qualities are unavailable. TCR beta libraries were generated from genomic DNA with the immunoSEQ kit, following the manufacturer's recommendations. For library preparation, a first multiplex PCR was performed with proprietary primers, followed by a second PCR in which unique barcodes were added, and bead cleanups were performed after each round. Each sample batch included a kit-provided positive control reaction and a negative control reaction. The final libraries were assessed on an Agilent 4200 TapeStation D1000 ScreenTape, pooled by volume, and quantified by qPCR. Sequencing ran on an Illumina NextSeq500 with a MidOutput 150-cycle cartridge, using 156 Read1 and 15 Index1 cycles with kit custom primers. The pooled library was loaded at approximately 1 pM, with a roughly 20% PhiX control spiked in. The authors processed their data as follows. Vendor-processed data were analyzed in R, with a clonotype defined as all T cells sharing the same CDR3 nucleotide sequence. In the clone abundance analyses, frequencies in each sample were normalized to that sample's 10,000 most abundant clones. Public T cell clones, averaging fewer than five per sample, were removed before analysis. Tumor-enriched clonotypes and baseline blood-enriched clonotypes were defined as those with an abundance difference of at least 32-fold between compartments. A beta-binomial differential abundance model was applied to find clonotypes that expanded or contracted between blood time points. Tumor-blood repertoire similarity was measured with the Baroni-Urbani and Buser coefficient, and group comparisons used two-tailed Wilcoxon tests in R. TCRdb mirrors the immuneACCESS table, restricted to in-frame sequences. Some clones are absent from its copies; in checked studies, under half trace to an unresolved V gene, and the reason for the others is unknown. The V and J calls and the clone size are those of that table, but D and trimming were determined from the DNA. Present in this sample are some 150,000 clones, less than 90% of which were seen just once. The ten largest account for under 25% of the sample.

The sample comes from a study of radiation and T cells in renal cell carcinoma (dated by TCRdb to the early 2020s). In the study overall: The samples were obtained from a clinical trial, where primary renal cell carcinomas were treated with 15 Gy stereotactic body radiation therapy and then removed by nephrectomy 4 weeks afterward. Across all 50 or so samples, several million unique CDR3 nucleotide sequences, encoding 2 million to 3 million unique CDR3 amino acid sequences, were identified. In total, approximately 51 samples, comprising some 25 tumors and some 27 peripheral blood samples, were subjected to TCR beta sequencing.

The germline V gene (reference sequence) sets CDR1 to LNHDA and CDR2 to SQIVND. The CDR3, cysteine through phenylalanine, is 13 amino acids long. The sequence is cut down to CDR3 DNA, 39 bases in frame from base 1. V is cut by 4 bases and J by 4 bases, and the space between the germline ends is 10 bases. General study outcomes and caveats: Effects of radiation dose or scheduling on the TCR repertoire could not be addressed with the single-armed trial design. In blood, the top tumor clonotypes increased between baseline and 2 weeks post-radiation and then shrank by 4 weeks, which suggests that tumor-resident clones expanded only transiently. Blood repertoire dynamics were not followed beyond 4 weeks after treatment. Because pretreatment tumor biopsies were not available, the baseline intratumoral presence of clonotypes could not be determined.

The sample's time point label, decoded: baseline pretreatment blood. Reading the label with the study, this specimen's treatment or condition is: 15 Gy SBRT to primary tumor, nephrectomy 4 weeks later. To follow tumor-enriched clonotypes, peripheral blood was collected serially from radiation-treated patients at baseline and again at 2 weeks and 4 weeks after SBRT. Every patient's renal cell carcinoma showed clear cell pathology. The QIAamp DNA Blood Mini Kit (Qiagen) was used to prepare genomic DNA for TCR sequencing. Only samples passing all quality control checks were included in the analyses. The V gene is TRBV19 and the J gene is TRBJ1-1; no D gene is confidently identified. The TCR comes from a woman in her forties or fifties with renal cell carcinoma. Sequencing used blood, obtained from a patient whose treatment included radiotherapy and nephrectomy. The DNA sequence reads TGTGCCAGTAGTACCGTTCTGGCCACTGAAGCTTTCTTT. Translated, it reads CASSTVLATEAFF.